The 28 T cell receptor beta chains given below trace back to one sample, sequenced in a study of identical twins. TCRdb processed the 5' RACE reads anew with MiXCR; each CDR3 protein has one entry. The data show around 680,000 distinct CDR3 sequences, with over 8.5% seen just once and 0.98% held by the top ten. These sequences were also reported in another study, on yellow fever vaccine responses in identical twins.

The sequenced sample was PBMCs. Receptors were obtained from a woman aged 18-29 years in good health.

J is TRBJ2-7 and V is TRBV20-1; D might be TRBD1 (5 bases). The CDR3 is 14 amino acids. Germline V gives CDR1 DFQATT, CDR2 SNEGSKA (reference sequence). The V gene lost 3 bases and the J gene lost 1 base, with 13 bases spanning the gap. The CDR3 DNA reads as TGCAGTGCTAGCCCGTTGACAGTTTCCTACGAGCAGTACTTC. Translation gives CSASPLTVSYEQYF.

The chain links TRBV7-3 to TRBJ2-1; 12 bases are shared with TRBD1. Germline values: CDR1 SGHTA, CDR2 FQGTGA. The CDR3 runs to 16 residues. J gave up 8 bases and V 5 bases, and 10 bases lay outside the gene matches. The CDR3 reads CASSPKGTGGSDEQFF. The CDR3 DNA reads TGTGCCAGCAGCCCAAAGGGGACAGGGGGCTCGGATGAGCAGTTCTTC.

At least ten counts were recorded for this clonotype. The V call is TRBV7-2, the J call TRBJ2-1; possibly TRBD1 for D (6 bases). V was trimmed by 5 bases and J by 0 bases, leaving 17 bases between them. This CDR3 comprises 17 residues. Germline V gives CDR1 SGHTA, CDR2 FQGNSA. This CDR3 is CASSNFPLTGSYNEQFF. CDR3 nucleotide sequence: TGTGCCAGCAGCAACTTTCCTTTGACAGGCTCCTACAATGAGCAGTTCTTC. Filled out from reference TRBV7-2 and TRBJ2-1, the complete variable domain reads GAGVSQSPSNKVTEKGKDVELRCDPISGHTALYWYRQSLGQGLEFLIYFQGNSAPDKSGLPSDRFSAERTGGSVSTLTIQRTQQEDSAVYLCASSNFPLTGSYNEQFFGPGTRLTVL.

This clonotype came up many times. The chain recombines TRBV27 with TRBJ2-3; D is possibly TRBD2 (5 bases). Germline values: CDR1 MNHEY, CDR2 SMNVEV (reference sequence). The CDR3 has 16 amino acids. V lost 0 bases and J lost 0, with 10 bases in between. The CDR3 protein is CASSLSSRESTDTQYF. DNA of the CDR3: TGTGCCAGCAGTTTATCGTCGAGGGAGAGCACAGATACGCAGTATTTT.

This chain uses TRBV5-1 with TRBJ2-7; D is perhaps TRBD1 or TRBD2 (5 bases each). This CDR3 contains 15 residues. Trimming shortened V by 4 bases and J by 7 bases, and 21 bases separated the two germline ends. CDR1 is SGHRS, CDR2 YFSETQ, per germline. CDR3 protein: CASSIPTTAPGEQYF. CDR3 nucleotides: TGCGCCAGCAGCATCCCAACGACAGCCCCGGGGGAGCAGTACTTC.

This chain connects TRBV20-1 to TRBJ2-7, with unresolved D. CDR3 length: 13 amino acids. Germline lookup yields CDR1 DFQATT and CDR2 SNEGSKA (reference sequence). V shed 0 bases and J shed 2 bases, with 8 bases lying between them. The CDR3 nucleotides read TGCAGTGCTAGAGATACGGATACCTACGAGCAGTACTTC. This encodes CSARDTDTYEQYF.

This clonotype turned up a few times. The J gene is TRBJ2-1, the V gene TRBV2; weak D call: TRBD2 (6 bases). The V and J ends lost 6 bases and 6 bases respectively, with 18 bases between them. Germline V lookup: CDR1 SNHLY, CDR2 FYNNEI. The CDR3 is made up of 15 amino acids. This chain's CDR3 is CASRNRTIRRNEQFF. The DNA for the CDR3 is TGTGCCAGCAGAAACCGGACTATTCGGCGCAATGAGCAGTTCTTC.

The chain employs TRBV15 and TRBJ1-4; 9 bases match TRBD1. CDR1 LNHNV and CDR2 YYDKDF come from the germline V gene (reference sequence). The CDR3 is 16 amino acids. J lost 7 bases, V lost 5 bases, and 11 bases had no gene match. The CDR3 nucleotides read TGTGCCACCAGCCCAGACTACAGGGGGCTTTCTGAAAAACTGTTTTTT. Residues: CATSPDYRGLSEKLFF.

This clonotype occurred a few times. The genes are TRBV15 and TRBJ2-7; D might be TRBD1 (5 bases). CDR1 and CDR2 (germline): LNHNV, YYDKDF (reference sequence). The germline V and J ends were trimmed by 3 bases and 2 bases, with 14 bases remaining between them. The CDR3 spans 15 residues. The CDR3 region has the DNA TGTGCCACCAGCAGGACAGTCCCTTCGGCCTACGAGCAGTACTTC. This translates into CATSRTVPSAYEQYF.

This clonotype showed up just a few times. The CDR3 DNA sequence: TGTGCCAGCAATATCAGAGGCAGGGAGACAGATACGCAGTATTTT. It is translated as CASNIRGRETDTQYF. V gene TRBV3-1 combines with J gene TRBJ2-3; D might be TRBD1 or TRBD2, each matching 5 bases. V lost 7 bases, J lost 3 bases, and 17 bases lay in between. From germline, CDR1 is LGHDT and CDR2 YNNKEL (reference sequence). This CDR3 spans 15 amino acids.

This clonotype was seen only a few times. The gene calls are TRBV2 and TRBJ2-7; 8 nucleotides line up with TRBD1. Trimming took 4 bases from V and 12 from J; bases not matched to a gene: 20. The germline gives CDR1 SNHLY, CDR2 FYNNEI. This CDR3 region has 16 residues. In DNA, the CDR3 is TGTGCCAGCAGTGGAGCCTCAGGGGGCATGGGGGACCCCTCGTACTTC. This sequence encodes CASSGASGGMGDPSYF.

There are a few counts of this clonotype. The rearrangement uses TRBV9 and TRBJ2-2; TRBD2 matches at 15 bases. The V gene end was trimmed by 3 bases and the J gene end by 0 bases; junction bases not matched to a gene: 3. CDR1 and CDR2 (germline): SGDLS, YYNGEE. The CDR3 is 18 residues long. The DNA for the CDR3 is TGTGCCAGCAGCGCTGGGACTAGCGGGGGGACGAACACCGGGGAGCTGTTTTTT. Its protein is CASSAGTSGGTNTGELFF.

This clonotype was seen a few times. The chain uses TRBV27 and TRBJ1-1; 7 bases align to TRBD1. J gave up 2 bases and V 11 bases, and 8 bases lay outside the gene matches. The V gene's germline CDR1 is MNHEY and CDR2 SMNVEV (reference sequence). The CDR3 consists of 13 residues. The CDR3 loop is CACAGGSNTEAFF. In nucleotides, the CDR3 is TGTGCCTGCGCAGGGGGGTCCAACACTGAAGCTTTCTTT.

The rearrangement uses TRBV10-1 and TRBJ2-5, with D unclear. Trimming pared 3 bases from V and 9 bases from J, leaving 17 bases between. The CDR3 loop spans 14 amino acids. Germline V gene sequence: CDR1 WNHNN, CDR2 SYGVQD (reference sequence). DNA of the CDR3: TGCGCCAGCAGTGACAGTCCCGAAGGGCTCGCCCAGTACTTC. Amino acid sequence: CASSDSPEGLAQYF.

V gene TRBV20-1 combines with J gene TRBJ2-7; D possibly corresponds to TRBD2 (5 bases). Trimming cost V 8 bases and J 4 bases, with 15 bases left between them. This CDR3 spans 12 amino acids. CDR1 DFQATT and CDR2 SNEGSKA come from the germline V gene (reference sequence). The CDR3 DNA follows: TGCAGTCCGGGGAGTATTGTATACGAGCAGTACTTC. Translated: CSPGSIVYEQYF.

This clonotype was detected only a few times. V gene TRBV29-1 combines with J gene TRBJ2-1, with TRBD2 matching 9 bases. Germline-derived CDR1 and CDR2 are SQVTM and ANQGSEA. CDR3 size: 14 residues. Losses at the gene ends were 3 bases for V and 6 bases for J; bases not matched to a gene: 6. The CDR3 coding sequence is TGCAGCGTTGACAGGGCGGGAGGGCTCAATGAGCAGTTCTTC. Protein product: CSVDRAGGLNEQFF.

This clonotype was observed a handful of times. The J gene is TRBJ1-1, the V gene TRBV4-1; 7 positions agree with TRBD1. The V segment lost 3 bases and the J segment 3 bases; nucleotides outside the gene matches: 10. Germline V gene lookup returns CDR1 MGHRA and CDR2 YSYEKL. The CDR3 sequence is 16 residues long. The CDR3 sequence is CASSHPPDRVYTEAFF. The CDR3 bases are TGCGCCAGCAGCCACCCCCCCGACAGGGTCTACACTGAAGCTTTCTTT.

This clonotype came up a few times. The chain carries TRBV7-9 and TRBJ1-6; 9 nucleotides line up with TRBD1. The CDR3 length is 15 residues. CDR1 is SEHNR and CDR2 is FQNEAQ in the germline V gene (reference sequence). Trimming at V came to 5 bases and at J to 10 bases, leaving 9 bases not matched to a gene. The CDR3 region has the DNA TGTGCCAGCAGCACAGGAGGGACAGGGAGCTCACCCCTCCACTTT. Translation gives CASSTGGTGSSPLHF.

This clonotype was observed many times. CDR3 protein: CSVLRTSGSRGEQFF. DNA of the CDR3: TGCAGCGTATTACGGACTAGCGGGAGTCGGGGTGAGCAGTTCTTC. The chain joins TRBV29-1 to TRBJ2-1, with 13 bases fitting TRBD2. CDR1 SQVTM and CDR2 ANQGSEA come from the germline V gene. The CDR3 covers 15 residues. Trimming at V came to 6 bases and at J to 9 bases, leaving 11 bases not matched to a gene.

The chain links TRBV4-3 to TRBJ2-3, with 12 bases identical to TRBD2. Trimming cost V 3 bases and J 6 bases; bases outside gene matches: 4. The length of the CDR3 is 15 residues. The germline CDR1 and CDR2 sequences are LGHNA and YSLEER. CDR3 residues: CASSQDLAGGDTQYF. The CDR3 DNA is TGCGCCAGCAGCCAGGATCTAGCGGGAGGGGATACGCAGTATTTT.

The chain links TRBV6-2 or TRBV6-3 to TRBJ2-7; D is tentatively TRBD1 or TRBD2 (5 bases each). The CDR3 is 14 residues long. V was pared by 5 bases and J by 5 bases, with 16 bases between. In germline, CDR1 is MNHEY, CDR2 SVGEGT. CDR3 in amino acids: CASSDPGPGHEQYF. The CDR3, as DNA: TGTGCCAGCAGTGACCCGGGACCGGGGCACGAGCAGTACTTC.

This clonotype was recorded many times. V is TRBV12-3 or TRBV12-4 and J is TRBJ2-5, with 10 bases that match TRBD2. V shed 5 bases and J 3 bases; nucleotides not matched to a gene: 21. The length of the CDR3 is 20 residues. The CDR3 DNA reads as TGTGCCAGCAGTACCCGGGACAGTCCTAGCGGGAGAGGGCGGAAAGAGACCCAGTACTTC. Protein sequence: CASSTRDSPSGRGRKETQYF.

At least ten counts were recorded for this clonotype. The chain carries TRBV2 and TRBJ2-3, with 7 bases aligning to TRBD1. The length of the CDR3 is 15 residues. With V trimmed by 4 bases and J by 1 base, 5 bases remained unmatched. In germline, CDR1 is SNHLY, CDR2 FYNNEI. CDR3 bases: TGTGCCAGCAGTGCCCGACAGGGAGGCACAGATACGCAGTATTTT. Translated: CASSARQGGTDTQYF. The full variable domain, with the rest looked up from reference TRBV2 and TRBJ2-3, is EPEVTQTPSHQVTQMGQEVILRCVPISNHLYFYWYRQILGQKVEFLVSFYNNEISEKSEIFDDQFSVERPDGSNFTLKIRSTKLEDSAMYFCASSARQGGTDTQYFGPGTRLTVL.

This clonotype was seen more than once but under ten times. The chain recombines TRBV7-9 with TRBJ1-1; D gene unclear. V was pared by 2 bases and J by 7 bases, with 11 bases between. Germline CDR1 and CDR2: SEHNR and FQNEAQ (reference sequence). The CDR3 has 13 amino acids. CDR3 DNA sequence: TGTGCCAGCAGCTTACTGGACTCCTTTGAAGCTTTCTTT. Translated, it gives CASSLLDSFEAFF.

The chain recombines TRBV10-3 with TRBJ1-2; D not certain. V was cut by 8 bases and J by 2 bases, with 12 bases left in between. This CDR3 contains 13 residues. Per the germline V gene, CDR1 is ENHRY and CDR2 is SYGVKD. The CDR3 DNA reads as TGTGCCATCGCCGGAGCCCTCAACTATGGCTACACCTTC. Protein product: CAIAGALNYGYTF.

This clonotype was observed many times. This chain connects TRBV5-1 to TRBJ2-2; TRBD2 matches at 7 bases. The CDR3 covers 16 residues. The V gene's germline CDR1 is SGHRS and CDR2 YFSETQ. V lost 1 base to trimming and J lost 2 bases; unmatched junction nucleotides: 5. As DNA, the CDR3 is TGCGCCAGCAGCTTGACGGGGGGACCAAACACCGGGGAGCTGTTTTTT. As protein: CASSLTGGPNTGELFF.

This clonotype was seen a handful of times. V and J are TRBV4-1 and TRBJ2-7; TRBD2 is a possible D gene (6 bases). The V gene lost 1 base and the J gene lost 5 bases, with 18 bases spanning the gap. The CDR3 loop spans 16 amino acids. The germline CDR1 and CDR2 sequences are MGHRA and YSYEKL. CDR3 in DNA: TGCGCCAGCAGCCAAGCGTCGGGGGTTAACCTCGACGAGCAGTACTTC. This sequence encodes CASSQASGVNLDEQYF.

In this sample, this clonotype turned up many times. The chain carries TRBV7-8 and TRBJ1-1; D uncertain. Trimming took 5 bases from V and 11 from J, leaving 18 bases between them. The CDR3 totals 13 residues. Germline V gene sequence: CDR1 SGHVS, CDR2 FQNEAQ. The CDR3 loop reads CASSPRVGFEAFF. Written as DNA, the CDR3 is TGTGCCAGCAGCCCCCGGGTCGGGTTTGAGGCTTTCTTT.